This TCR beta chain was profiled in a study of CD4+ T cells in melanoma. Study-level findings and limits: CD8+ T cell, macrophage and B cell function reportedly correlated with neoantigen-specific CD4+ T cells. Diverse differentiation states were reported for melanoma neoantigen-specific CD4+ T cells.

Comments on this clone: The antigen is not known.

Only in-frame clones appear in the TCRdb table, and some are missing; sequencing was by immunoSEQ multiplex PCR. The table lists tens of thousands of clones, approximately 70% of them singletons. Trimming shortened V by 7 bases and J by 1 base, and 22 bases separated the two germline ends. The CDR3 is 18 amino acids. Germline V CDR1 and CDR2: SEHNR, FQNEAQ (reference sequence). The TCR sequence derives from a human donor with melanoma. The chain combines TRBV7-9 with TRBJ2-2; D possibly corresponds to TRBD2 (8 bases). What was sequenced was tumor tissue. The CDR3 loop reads CASTTGDSGGRNTGELFF. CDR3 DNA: TGTGCCAGCACCACAGGGGACTCGGGGGGGAGGAACACCGGGGAGCTGTTTTTT.